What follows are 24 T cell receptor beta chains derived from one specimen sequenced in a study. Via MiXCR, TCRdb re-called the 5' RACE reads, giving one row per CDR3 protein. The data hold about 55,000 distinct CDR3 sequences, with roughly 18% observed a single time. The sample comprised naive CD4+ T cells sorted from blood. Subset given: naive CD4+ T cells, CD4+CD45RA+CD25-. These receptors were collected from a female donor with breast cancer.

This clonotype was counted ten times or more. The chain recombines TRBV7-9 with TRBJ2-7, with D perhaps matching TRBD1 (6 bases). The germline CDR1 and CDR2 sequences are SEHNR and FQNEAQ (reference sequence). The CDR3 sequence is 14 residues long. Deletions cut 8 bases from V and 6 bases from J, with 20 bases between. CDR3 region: CASGRGGWQGEQYF. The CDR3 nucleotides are TGTGCCAGCGGCCGAGGGGGATGGCAGGGCGAGCAGTACTTC.

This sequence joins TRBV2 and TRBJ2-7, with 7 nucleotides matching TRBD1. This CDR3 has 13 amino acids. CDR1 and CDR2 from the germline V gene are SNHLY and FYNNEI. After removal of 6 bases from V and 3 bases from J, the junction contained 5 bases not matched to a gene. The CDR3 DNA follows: TGTGCCAGCAGCGGGGACAGTAACTACGAGCAGTACTTC. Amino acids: CASSGDSNYEQYF.

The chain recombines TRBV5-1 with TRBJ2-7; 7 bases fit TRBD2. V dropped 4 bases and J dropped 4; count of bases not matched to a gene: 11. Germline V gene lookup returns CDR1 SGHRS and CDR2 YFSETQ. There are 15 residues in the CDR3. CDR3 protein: CASSRTGRESYEQYF. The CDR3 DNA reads TGCGCCAGCAGCCGGACTGGGCGGGAGTCTTACGAGCAGTACTTC.

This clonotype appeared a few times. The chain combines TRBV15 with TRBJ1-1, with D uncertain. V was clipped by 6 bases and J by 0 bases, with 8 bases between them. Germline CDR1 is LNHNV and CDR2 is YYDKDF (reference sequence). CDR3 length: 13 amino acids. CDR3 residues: CATRDGMNTEAFF. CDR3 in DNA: TGTGCCACCAGGGACGGGATGAACACTGAAGCTTTCTTT.

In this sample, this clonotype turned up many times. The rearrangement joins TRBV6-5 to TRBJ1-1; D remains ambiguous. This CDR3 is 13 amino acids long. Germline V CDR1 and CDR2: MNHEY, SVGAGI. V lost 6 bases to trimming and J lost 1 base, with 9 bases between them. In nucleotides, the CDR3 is TGTGCCAGCAGAAGGCTAGAGAACACTGAAGCTTTCTTT. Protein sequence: CASRRLENTEAFF.

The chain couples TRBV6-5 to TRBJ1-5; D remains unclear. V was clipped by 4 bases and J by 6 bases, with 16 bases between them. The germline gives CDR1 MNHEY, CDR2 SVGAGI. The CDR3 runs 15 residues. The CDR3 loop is CASSWVAGEGQPQHF. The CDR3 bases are TGTGCCAGCAGTTGGGTAGCCGGGGAAGGTCAGCCCCAGCATTTT.

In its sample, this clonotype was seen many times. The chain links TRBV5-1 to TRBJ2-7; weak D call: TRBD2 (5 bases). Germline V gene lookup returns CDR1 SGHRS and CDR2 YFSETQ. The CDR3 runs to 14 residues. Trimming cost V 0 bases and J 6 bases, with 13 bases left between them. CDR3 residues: CASSLGTGGGEQYF. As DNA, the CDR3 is TGCGCCAGCAGCTTGGGGACCGGAGGAGGCGAGCAGTACTTC.

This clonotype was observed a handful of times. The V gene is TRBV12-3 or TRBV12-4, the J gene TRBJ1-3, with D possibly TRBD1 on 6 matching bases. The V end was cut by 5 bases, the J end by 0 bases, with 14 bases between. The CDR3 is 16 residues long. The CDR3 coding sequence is TGTGCCAGCAGTCCGGGGGCGAGGGCCTCTGGAAACACCATATATTTT. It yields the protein CASSPGARASGNTIYF.

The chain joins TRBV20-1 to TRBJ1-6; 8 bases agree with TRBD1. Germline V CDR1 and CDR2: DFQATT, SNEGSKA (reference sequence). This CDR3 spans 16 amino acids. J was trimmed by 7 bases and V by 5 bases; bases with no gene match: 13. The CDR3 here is CSASTPGQGRNSPLHF. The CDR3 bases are TGCAGTGCTTCTACTCCCGGACAGGGCCGGAATTCACCCCTCCACTTT.

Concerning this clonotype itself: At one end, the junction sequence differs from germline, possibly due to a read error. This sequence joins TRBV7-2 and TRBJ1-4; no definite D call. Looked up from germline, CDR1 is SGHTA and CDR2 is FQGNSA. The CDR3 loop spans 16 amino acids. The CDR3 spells CASSLYSGVANEELFF. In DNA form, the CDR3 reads TGTGCCAGCAGCTTATACTCTGGGGTTGCTAATGAAGAACTGTTTTTT.

For the CDR3, the DNA is TGTGCCAGCAGCAACGGGGGGCGCGGGGTGGCTTTCTTT. Translating it yields CASSNGGRGVAFF. The gene calls are TRBV6-5 and TRBJ1-1, with D tentatively TRBD1 (6 bases). Germline V gene lookup returns CDR1 MNHEY and CDR2 SVGAGI. CDR3 size: 13 residues. Trimming took 6 bases from V and 11 from J, leaving 19 bases between them.

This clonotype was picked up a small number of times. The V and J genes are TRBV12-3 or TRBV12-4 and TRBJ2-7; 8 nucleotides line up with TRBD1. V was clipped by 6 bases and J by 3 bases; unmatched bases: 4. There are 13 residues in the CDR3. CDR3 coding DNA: TGTGCCAGCAGAAGGACAGGGATCTACGAGCAGTACTTC. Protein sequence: CASRRTGIYEQYF.

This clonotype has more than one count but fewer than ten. The CDR3 DNA follows: TGTGCCAGCAGTTCTACCAAGGGGGATCGGACTGAAGCTTTCTTT. Its protein is CASSSTKGDRTEAFF. The chain has TRBV27 and TRBJ1-1; possibly TRBD1 for D (6 bases). V lost 4 bases, J lost 5 bases, and 17 bases lay in between. CDR1 MNHEY and CDR2 SMNVEV come from the germline V gene (reference sequence). This CDR3 comprises 15 residues.

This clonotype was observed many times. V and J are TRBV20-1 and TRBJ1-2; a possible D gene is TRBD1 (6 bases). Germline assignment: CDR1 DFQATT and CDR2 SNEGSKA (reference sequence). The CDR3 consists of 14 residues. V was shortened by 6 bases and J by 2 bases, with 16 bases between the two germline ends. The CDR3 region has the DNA TGCAGTGCCACCCAGGGGAACCTCAACTATGGCTACACCTTC. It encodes CSATQGNLNYGYTF.

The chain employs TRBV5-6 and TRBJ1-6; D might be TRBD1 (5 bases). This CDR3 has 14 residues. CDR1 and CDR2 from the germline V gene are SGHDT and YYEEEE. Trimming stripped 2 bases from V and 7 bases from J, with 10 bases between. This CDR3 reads CASSFGRANSPLHF. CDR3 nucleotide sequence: TGTGCCAGCAGCTTCGGCAGGGCGAATTCACCCCTCCACTTT. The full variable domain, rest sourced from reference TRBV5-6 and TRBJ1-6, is DAGVTQSPTHLIKTRGQQVTLRCSPKSGHDTVSWYQQALGQGPQFIFQYYEEEERQRGNFPDRFSGHQFPNYSSELNVNALLLGDSALYLCASSFGRANSPLHFGNGTRLTVT.

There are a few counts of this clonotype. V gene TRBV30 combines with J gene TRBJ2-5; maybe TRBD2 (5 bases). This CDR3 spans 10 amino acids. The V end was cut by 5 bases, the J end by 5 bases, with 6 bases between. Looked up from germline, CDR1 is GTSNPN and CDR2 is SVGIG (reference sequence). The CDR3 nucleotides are TGTGCCTGGGGCGGGGAGACCCAGTACTTC. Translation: CAWGGETQYF.

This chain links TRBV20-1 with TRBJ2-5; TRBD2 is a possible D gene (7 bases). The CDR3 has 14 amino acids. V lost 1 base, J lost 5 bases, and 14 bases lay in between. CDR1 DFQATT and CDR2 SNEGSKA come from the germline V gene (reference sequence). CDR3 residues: CSARVAGAGETQYF. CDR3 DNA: TGCAGTGCTAGAGTCGCGGGGGCGGGGGAGACCCAGTACTTC.

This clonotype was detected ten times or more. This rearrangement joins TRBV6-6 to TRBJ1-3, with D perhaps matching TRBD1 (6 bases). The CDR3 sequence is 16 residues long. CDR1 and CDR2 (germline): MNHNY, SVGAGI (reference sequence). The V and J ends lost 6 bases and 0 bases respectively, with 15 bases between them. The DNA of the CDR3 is TGTGCCAGCAGCCCCCGGGACATGCGCTCTGGAAACACCATATATTTT. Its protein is CASSPRDMRSGNTIYF.

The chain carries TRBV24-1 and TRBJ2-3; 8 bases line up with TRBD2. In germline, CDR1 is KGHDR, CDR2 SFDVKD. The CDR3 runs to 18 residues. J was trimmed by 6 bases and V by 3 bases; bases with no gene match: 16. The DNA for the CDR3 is TGTGCCACCAGTGATCTACCGGGACTAGGAGGGAAGGTCGATACGCAGTATTTT. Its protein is CATSDLPGLGGKVDTQYF.

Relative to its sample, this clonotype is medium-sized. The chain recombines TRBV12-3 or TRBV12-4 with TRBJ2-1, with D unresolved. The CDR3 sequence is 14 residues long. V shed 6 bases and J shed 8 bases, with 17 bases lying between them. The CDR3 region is CASSLRRKDHEQFF. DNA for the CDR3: TGTGCCAGCAGCCTCAGACGGAAGGACCATGAGCAGTTCTTC.

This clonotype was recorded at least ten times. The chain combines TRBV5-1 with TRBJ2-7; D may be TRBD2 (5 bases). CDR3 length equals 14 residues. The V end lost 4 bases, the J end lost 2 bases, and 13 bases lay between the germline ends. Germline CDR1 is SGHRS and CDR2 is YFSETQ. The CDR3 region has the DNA TGCGCCAGCAGCCGGGATTCAGACGCCTACGAGCAGTACTTC. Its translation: CASSRDSDAYEQYF.

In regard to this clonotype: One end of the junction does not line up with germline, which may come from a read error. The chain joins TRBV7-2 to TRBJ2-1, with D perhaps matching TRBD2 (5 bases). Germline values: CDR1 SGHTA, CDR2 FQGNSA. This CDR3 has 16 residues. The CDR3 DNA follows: TGTGCCAGCAGCTTCACGACTACCACCCTTACGGATGAGCAGTTTTTC. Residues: CASSFTTTTLTDEQFF.

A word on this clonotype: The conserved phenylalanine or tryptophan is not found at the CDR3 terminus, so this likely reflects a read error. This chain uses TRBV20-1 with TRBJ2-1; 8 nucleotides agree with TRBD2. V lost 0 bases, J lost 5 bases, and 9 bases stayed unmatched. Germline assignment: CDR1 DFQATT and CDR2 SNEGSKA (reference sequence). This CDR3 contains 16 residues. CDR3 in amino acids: CSARDPQLAENNEQFL. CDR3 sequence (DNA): TGCAGTGCTAGAGACCCGCAACTAGCGGAGAACAATGAGCAGTTCCTC.

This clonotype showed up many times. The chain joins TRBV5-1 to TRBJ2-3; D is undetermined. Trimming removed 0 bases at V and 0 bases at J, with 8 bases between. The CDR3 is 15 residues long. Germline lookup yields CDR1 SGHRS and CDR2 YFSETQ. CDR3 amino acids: CASSLASTSTDTQYF. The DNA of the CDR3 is TGCGCCAGCAGCTTGGCGTCAACTAGCACAGATACGCAGTATTTT.